Following are 8 T cell receptor beta chains from one sample sequenced in a study of shared clonotypes between healthy human individuals. Only in-frame clones appear in the TCRdb table, and some are missing; sequencing was by immunoSEQ multiplex PCR. The table lists 2 million to 3 million clones, under 95% of them singletons. The sequenced sample consisted of naive CD4+ T cells from PBMCs. Subset noted: CD45RA+ positively selected. The source is a man younger than 35 in good health. Some clones in this sample may be carry-over from other donors' samples.

V usage is TRBV28 and J usage is TRBJ2-7, with D possibly matching TRBD1 (5 bases). V was shortened by 5 bases and J by 0 bases, with 26 bases between the two germline ends. Germline V gene data show CDR1 as MDHEN and CDR2 as SYDVKM. The CDR3 length is 19 residues. The CDR3 loop reads CASSSPQGFRAAFSYEQYF. The CDR3 bases are TGTGCCAGCAGTAGCCCCCAAGGGTTCAGGGCGGCTTTCTCCTACGAGCAGTACTTC.

The chain employs TRBV4-2 and TRBJ2-1; D may be TRBD2 (6 bases). Per the germline V gene, CDR1 is LGHNA and CDR2 is YNFKEQ. Between the trimmed V and J ends, which lost 4 bases and 7 bases, there was a span of 17 bases. The CDR3 contains 15 residues. The CDR3 loop is CASSPGEAGPNEQFF. For the CDR3, the DNA is TGTGCCAGCAGCCCGGGGGAGGCTGGGCCGAATGAGCAGTTCTTC.

The chain couples TRBV5-1 to TRBJ2-3; 10 bases match TRBD2. Losses at the gene ends were 4 bases for V and 3 bases for J; bases not matched to a gene: 8. CDR3 length: 16 amino acids. Germline loops: CDR1 SGHRS, CDR2 YFSETQ. The CDR3 DNA reads as TGCGCCAGCAGCCTGCTAGCGGGGGTAGGGACAGATACGCAGTATTTT. It codes for CASSLLAGVGTDTQYF.

This chain connects TRBV28 to TRBJ1-2, with a possible D match to TRBD1 (5 bases). The CDR3 has 15 amino acids. V dropped 3 bases and J dropped 2 bases, with 13 bases sitting between them. From germline, CDR1 is MDHEN and CDR2 SYDVKM. Written as DNA, the CDR3 is TGTGCCAGCAGTTTTGGCAGGGCAGGAAACTATGGCTACACCTTC. It is translated as CASSFGRAGNYGYTF.

As to this clone: Other nucleotide sequences from this sample produce the same CDR3. Here the CDR3 DNA reads TGCGCCAGCAGCTTGGCAGGGGTCGGTCAGCCCCAGCATTTT. Protein sequence: CASSLAGVGQPQHF. The rearrangement uses TRBV5-1 and TRBJ1-5, with a weak D call TRBD1 (6 bases). CDR3 length equals 14 residues. Trimming pared 0 bases from V and 6 bases from J, leaving 10 bases between. Germline CDR1 and CDR2: SGHRS and YFSETQ.

This chain links TRBV9 with TRBJ1-5; no clear D. V dropped 0 bases and J dropped 7 bases, with 14 bases sitting between them. This CDR3 is built from 15 residues. Per the germline V gene, CDR1 is SGDLS and CDR2 is YYNGEE. The CDR3 protein is CASSVEAVPGQPQHF. Here the CDR3 DNA reads TGTGCCAGCAGCGTAGAGGCGGTCCCTGGGCAGCCCCAGCATTTT. The full variable domain, in which reference TRBV9 and TRBJ1-5 provide the parts outside the CDR3, is DSGVTQTPKHLITATGQRVTLRCSPRSGDLSVYWYQQSLDQGLQFLIQYYNGEERAKGNILERFSAQQFPDLHSELNLSSLELGDSALYFCASSVEAVPGQPQHFGDGTRLSIL.

The rearrangement uses TRBV10-3 and TRBJ2-3, with 7 bases matching TRBD2. With V trimmed by 11 bases and J by 5 bases, 13 bases remained unmatched. Germline CDR1 reads ENHRY; CDR2 reads SYGVKD. The length of the CDR3 is 14 residues. In nucleotides, the CDR3 is TGTGCCGTTCGAGGCGGCGGGAGAGGAGATACGCAGTATTTT. Protein: CAVRGGGRGDTQYF.

This chain joins TRBV19 and TRBJ2-5, with D possibly matching TRBD1 (6 bases). The CDR3 loop spans 14 amino acids. The V gene's germline CDR1 is LNHDA and CDR2 SQIVND (reference sequence). The V gene lost 5 bases and the J gene lost 2 bases, with 12 bases spanning the gap. The CDR3 region is CASSPLDRQETQYF. The CDR3 nucleotides read TGTGCCAGTAGTCCGCTGGACAGACAAGAGACCCAGTACTTC.